Below are 5 T cell receptor beta chains sequenced from a single sample in a study of CD8+CD57+ T cells in acquired aplastic anemia. The use of genomic DNA as template underpinned the TCR beta VDJ and CDR3 profiling. Using its own MiXCR run on the reads, TCRdb lists one record per CDR3 protein. The sample has some 200,000 distinct CDR3 sequences, around 63% seen once. Specimen: sorted CD4+, CD8+, or CD8+CD57+ T cells (not recorded which) from PBMCs. These receptors all come from a human donor in good health.

This clonotype was observed many times. The J gene is TRBJ2-3, the V gene TRBV5-1; perhaps TRBD2 as D (6 bases). V shed 0 bases and J shed 2 bases, with 13 bases lying between them. The CDR3 loop spans 16 amino acids. From germline, CDR1 is SGHRS and CDR2 YFSETQ. The CDR3 DNA reads as TGCGCCAGCAGCTTGGAGCCGGGACTCCTCACAGATACGCAGTATTTT. As protein: CASSLEPGLLTDTQYF.

This chain joins TRBV19 and TRBJ2-7; D gene ambiguous. CDR3 size: 13 residues. Trimming pared 8 bases from V and 1 base from J, leaving 12 bases between. Per germline, CDR1 LNHDA and CDR2 SQIVND (reference sequence). The CDR3 is CASGFLGSYEQYF. The CDR3, as DNA: TGTGCCAGTGGGTTCCTGGGGTCCTACGAGCAGTACTTC.

The chain joins TRBV25-1 to TRBJ2-2; no firm D call. The germline V gene encodes CDR1 MGHDK and CDR2 SYGVNS. With 1 base removed from V and 1 base from J, the gap between germline ends came to 4 bases. The CDR3 sequence is 14 residues long. For the CDR3, the DNA is TGTGCCAGCAGTGAATTCGGGAACACCGGGGAGCTGTTTTTT. This translates into CASSEFGNTGELFF.

This clonotype has just one count. This chain connects TRBV7-2 to TRBJ1-2; no definite D call. Trimming pared 5 bases from V and 3 bases from J, leaving 10 bases between. Germline V lookup: CDR1 SGHTA, CDR2 FQGNSA. The CDR3 has 13 residues. CDR3 nucleotides: TGTGCCAGCAGCCCGGTGTCAGACTATGGCTACACCTTC. Amino acids: CASSPVSDYGYTF.

Note on this clonotype: A read error may produce the germline difference seen at one junction end. The rearrangement joins TRBV7-7 to TRBJ2-5; D is perhaps TRBD1 (7 bases). The CDR3 length is 18 residues. CDR1 SSHAT and CDR2 FNYEAQ come from the germline V gene (reference sequence). The CDR3 is CASSLISAGRDRQETQYF. The DNA for the CDR3 is TGTGCTAGCAGCTTAATATCGGCTGGGCGGGACAGACAAGAGACCCAGTACTTC.